The clone carrying this TCR beta chain was observed a handful of times. Clones were sequenced by immunoSEQ multiplex PCR, and TCRdb holds only the in-frame ones, with some missing. In the table there are tens of thousands of clones, 86% of which are singletons. The CDR3 length is 14 residues. V shed 7 bases and J shed 1 base, with 14 bases lying between them. Germline loops: CDR1 SGHAT, CDR2 FQNNGV. The data stem from a study of blood T cell repertoires in COVID-19. About the research overall: Italy, Spain and the United States were the sources of the convalescent and acute COVID-19 samples.

J is TRBJ2-7 and V is TRBV11-2; no firm D call. Sequencing input: peripheral blood. This clonotype was obtained from a man in his fifties or sixties with acute or convalescent COVID-19. The CDR3 reads CASTPAPNSYEQYF. The CDR3 nucleotides read TGTGCCAGCACCCCCGCCCCTAATTCCTACGAGCAGTACTTC.